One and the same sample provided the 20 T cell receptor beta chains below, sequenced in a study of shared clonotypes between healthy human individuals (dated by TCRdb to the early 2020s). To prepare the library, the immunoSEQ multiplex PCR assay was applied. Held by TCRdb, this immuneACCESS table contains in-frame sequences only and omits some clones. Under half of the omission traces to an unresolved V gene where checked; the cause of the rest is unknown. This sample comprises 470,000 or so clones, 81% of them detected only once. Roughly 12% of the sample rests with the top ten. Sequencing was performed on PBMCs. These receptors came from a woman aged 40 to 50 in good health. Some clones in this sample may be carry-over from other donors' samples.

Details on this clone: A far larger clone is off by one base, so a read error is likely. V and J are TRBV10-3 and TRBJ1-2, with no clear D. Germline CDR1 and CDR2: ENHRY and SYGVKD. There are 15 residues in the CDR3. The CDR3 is CAISESFRTVYGHTF. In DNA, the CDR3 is TGTGCCATCAGTGAGTCTTTTAGGACGGTCTATGGCCACACCTTC.

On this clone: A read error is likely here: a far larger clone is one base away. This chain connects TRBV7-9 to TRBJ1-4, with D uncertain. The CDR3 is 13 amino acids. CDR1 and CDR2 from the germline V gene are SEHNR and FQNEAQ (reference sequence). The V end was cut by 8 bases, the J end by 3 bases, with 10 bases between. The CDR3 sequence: CASGSGANEKLFF. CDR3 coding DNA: TGTGCCAGCGGCTCCGGGGCTAATGAAAAACTGTTTTTT.

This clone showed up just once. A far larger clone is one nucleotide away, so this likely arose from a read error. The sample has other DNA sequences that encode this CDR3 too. The CDR3 bases are TGTGCCAGCAGCAAAGGGCAAACCTTCGGGCCGATCTACGAGCAGTACTTC. It codes for CASSKGQTFGPIYEQYF. This chain joins TRBV5-4 and TRBJ2-7; D gene unclear. V lost 4 bases and J 3 bases, leaving 23 bases between the germline ends. CDR3 size: 17 residues. The germline gives CDR1 SGHNT, CDR2 YYREEE (reference sequence).

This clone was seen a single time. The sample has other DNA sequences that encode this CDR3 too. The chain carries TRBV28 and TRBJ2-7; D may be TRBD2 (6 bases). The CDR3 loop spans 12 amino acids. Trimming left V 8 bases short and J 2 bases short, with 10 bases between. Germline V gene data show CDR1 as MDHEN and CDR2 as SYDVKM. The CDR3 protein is CASAGLPYEQYF. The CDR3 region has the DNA TGTGCCAGCGCGGGACTGCCCTACGAGCAGTACTTC.

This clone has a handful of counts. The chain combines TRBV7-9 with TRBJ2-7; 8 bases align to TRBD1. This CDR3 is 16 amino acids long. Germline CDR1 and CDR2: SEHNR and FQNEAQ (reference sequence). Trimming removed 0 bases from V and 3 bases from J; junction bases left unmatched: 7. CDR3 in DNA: TGTGCCAGCAGCTTAGCGAGGGGACAGGTGGACTACGAGCAGTACTTC. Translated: CASSLARGQVDYEQYF.

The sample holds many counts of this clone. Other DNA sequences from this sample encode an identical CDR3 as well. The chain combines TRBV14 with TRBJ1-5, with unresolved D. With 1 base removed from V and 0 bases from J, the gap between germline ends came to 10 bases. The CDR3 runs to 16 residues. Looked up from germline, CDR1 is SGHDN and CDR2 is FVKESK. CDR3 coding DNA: TGTGCCAGCAGCCAAGTTAGAGGGAATAGCAATCAGCCCCAGCATTTT. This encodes CASSQVRGNSNQPQHF.

CDR3: CASSAWRASYEQYF. The CDR3, as DNA: TGTGCCAGCAGTGCGTGGAGGGCGTCCTACGAGCAGTACTTC. The chain links TRBV28 to TRBJ2-7, with D possibly matching TRBD2 (6 bases). This CDR3 has 14 amino acids. Germline lookup yields CDR1 MDHEN and CDR2 SYDVKM. Trimming stripped 5 bases from V and 1 base from J, with 12 bases between.

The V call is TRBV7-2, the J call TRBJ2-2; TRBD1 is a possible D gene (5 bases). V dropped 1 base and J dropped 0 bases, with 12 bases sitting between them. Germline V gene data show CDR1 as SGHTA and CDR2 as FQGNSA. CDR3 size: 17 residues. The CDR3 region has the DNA TGTGCCAGCAGCTTAGTATCAGGGCCCGCGAACACCGGGGAGCTGTTTTTT. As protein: CASSLVSGPANTGELFF.

The CDR3 DNA reads TGCGCCAGCAGCTTGAATGACAACTCTGGAAACACCATATATTTT. Encoded protein: CASSLNDNSGNTIYF. This chain uses TRBV5-1 with TRBJ1-3, with D unresolved. Trimming shortened V by 1 base and J by 0 bases, and 8 bases separated the two germline ends. CDR1 is SGHRS and CDR2 is YFSETQ in the germline V gene. The length of the CDR3 is 15 residues.

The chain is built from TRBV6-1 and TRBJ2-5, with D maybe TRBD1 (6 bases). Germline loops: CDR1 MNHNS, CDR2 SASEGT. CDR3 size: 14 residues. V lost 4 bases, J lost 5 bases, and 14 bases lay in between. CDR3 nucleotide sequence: TGTGCCAGCAGTGGGAGAGATAGGGGGGAGACCCAGTACTTC. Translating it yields CASSGRDRGETQYF.

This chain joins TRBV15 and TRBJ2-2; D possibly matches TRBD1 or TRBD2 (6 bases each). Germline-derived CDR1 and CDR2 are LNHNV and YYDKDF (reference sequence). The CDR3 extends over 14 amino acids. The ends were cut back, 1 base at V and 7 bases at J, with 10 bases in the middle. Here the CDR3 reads CATSRAGAGGELFF. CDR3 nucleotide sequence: TGTGCCACCAGCAGAGCGGGGGCCGGCGGGGAGCTGTTTTTT.

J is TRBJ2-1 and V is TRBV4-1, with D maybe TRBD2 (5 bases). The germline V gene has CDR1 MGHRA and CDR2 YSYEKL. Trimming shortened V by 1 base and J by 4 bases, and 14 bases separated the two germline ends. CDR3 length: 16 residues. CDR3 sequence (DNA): TGCGCCAGCAGCCAAGGGGTGGCTAGCAGATACAATGAGCAGTTCTTC. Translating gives CASSQGVASRYNEQFF.

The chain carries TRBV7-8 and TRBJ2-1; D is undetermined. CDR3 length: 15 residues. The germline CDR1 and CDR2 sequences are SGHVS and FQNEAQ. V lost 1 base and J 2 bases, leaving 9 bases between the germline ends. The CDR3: CASSLGSGTYNEQFF. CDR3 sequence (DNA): TGTGCCAGCAGCTTAGGGTCTGGGACCTACAATGAGCAGTTCTTC. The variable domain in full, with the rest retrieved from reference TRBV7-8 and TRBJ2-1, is GAGVSQSPRYKVAKRGQDVALRCDPISGHVSLFWYQQALGQGPEFLTYFQNEAQLDKSGLPSDRFFAERPEGSVSTLKIQRTQQEDSAVYLCASSLGSGTYNEQFFGPGTRLTVL.

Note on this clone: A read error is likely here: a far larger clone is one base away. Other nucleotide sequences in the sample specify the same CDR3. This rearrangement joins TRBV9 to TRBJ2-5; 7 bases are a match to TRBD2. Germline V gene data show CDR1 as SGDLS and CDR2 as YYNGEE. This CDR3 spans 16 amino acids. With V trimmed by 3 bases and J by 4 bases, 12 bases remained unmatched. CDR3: CASSGMLAGGAETQYF. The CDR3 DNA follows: TGTGCCAGCAGCGGAATGTTAGCGGGTGGGGCAGAGACCCAGTACTTC.

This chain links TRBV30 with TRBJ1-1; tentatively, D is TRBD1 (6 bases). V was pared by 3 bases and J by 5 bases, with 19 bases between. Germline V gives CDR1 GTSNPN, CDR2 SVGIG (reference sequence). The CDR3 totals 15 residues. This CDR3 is CAWSPRGGAYTEAFF. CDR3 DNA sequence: TGTGCCTGGAGCCCCCGGGGGGGGGCTTATACTGAAGCTTTCTTT.

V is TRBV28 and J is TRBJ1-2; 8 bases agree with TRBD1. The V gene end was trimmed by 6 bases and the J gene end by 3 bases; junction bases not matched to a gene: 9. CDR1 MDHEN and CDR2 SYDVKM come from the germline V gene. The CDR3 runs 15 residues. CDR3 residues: CASSAPGTGDYGYTF. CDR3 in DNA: TGTGCCAGCAGCGCCCCCGGGACAGGCGACTATGGCTACACCTTC.

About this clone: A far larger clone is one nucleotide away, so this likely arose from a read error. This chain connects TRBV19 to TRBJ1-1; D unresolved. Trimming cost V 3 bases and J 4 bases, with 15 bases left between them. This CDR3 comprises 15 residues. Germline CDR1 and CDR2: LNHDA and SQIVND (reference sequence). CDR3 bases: TGTGCCAGTAGTATGATCTGCGGTTTCCTCACTGAAGCTTTCTTT. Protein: CASSMICGFLTEAFF.

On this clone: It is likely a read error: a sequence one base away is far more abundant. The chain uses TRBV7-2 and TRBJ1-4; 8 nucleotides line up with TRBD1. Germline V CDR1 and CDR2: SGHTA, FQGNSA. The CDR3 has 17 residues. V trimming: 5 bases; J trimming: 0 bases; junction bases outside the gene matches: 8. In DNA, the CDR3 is TGTGCCAGCAGCCCGGACAGGGAACCTGCAACTAATGAAAAACTGTTTTTT. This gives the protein CASSPDREPATNEKLFF.

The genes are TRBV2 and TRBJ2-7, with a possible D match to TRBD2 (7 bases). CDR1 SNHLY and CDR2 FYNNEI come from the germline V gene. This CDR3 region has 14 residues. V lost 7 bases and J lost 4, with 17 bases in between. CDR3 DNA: TGTGCCAGCACCGAGGGGGGGATCGGGTACGAGCAGTACTTC. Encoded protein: CASTEGGIGYEQYF.

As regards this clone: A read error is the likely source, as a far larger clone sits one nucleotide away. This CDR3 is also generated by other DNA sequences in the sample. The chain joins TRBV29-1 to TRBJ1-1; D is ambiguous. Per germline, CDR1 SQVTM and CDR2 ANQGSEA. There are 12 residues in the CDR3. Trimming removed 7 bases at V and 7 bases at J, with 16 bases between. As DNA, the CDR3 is TGCAGCGGGGCGAGAGGTGCCAATGAAGCTTTCTTT. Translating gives CSGARGANEAFF.